This T cell receptor beta chain was captured by sequencing in a study of Graves' ophthalmopathy and Graves' hyperthyroidism. Study information: The term stable hyperthyroidism indicated an absence of ophthalmopathy within 18 months of follow-up. Notes on the study in general: Distinction of ophthalmopathy from stable hyperthyroidism by a 13-signature model reached 85% to 90% sensitivity and 81.08% specificity. Blood repertoires reportedly contained most expanded thyroid clonotypes above 0.001 frequency.

Amplification of the TCR beta CDR3 regions used RNA transcripts (as template). After a first-round RT-PCR with HTBI primers, a second-round multiplex PCR was run. MiXCR, run by TCRdb on the multiplex PCR reads, gives a single entry per CDR3 protein. The table lists approximately 1.2 million distinct CDR3 sequences, about 36% of them singletons. V trimming: 6 bases; J trimming: 4 bases; junction bases outside the gene matches: 11. The CDR3 has 16 amino acids. Germline assignment: CDR1 LNHDA and CDR2 SQIVND (reference sequence). This clonotype was counted only a few times. Its antigen is unidentified. The chain combines TRBV19 with TRBJ1-1; 10 bases map to TRBD1. This TCR derives from an adult man with Graves' hyperthyroidism. Sequenced material: peripheral blood or thyroid tissue (not recorded which). CDR3 in DNA: TGTGCCAGTAGCCTCGACAGGGGGCGACGGGGCACTGAAGCTTTCTTT. It codes for CASSLDRGRRGTEAFF.